Below, 16 T cell receptor beta chains from the same sample are listed, as sequenced in a study of T cells expressing NK-cell markers. TCRdb reprocessed the 5' RACE reads, keeping one entry per CDR3 protein, no DNA. The sample data list about 550,000 distinct CDR3 sequences. The sequencing sample was made of blood T cells: a sorted CD56 or NKG2C T cell subset, CD4+ or CD8+ T cells, or bulk PBMC T cells (not recorded which). These receptors were collected from a man younger than 35 in good health.

The chain carries TRBV6-1 and TRBJ2-6; the D call of TRBD1 rests on TCRdb alone, since no DNA is present to check it. The germline V gene has CDR1 MNHNS and CDR2 SASEGT. This CDR3 has 18 amino acids. CDR3 residues: CASSPGTAKISGANVLTF.

V is TRBV7-2 and J is TRBJ1-4. There are 14 residues in the CDR3. The germline CDR1 and CDR2 sequences are SGHTA and FQGNSA. CDR3 loop: CASSSVGVTEKLFF.

CDR3 protein: CSVEPRQSASGYTF. This chain uses TRBV29-1 with TRBJ1-2; absent DNA, TCRdb's TRBD1 call cannot be checked. Germline V gives CDR1 SQVTM, CDR2 ANQGSEA. The CDR3 totals 14 residues.

V and J are TRBV6-2 or TRBV6-3 and TRBJ2-7; TCRdb proposes TRBD2, but this gene call is untestable without DNA. The CDR3 spans 15 residues. The germline gives CDR1 MNHEY, CDR2 SVGEGT. This chain's CDR3 is CASSLVASGDYEQYF.

The V gene is TRBV9, the J gene TRBJ1-5. This CDR3 has 12 amino acids. CDR1 and CDR2 from the germline V gene are SGDLS and YYNGEE. The CDR3: CASSVGNQPQHF.

The chain couples TRBV11-2 to TRBJ1-1; the D call from TCRdb, TRBD1, cannot be confirmed without DNA. Germline V gene sequence: CDR1 SGHAT, CDR2 FQNNGV. The CDR3 spans 16 residues. CDR3 sequence reads: CASSLAIDRGISEAFF. Filled out from reference TRBV11-2 and TRBJ1-1, the complete variable domain reads EAGVAQSPRYKIIEKRQSVAFWCNPISGHATLYWYQQILGQGPKLLIQFQNNGVVDDSQLPKDRFSAERLKGVDSTLKIQPAKLEDSAVYLCASSLAIDRGISEAFFGQGTRLTVV.

The chain employs TRBV29-1 and TRBJ2-1. The germline V gene encodes CDR1 SQVTM and CDR2 ANQGSEA. The length of the CDR3 is 11 residues. This chain's CDR3 is CSVASGNEQFF.

The V gene is TRBV20-1, the J gene TRBJ2-7; with no DNA, the TCRdb D assignment of TRBD1 cannot be verified. Germline assignment: CDR1 DFQATT and CDR2 SNEGSKA (reference sequence). The length of the CDR3 is 17 residues. CDR3 residues: CSARSRGVLAGGYEQYF.

The CDR3 protein is CSVVAFGQPQHF. The chain has TRBV29-1 and TRBJ1-5. CDR3 size: 12 residues. Germline CDR1 SQVTM, CDR2 ANQGSEA.

This sequence joins TRBV11-2 and TRBJ2-1; TCRdb designates TRBD1, a call that cannot be tested without DNA. This CDR3 contains 15 residues. Germline values: CDR1 SGHAT, CDR2 FQNNGV. This CDR3 is CASSLAGGQYNEQFF.

V is TRBV29-1 and J is TRBJ1-1. The CDR3 has 14 residues. Germline lookup yields CDR1 SQVTM and CDR2 ANQGSEA. This CDR3 is CSVELLKLNTEAFF.

V is TRBV25-1 and J is TRBJ2-3; TCRdb names TRBD1, which stays unverified in the absence of DNA. Looked up from germline, CDR1 is MGHDK and CDR2 is SYGVNS. The CDR3 covers 17 residues. CDR3 loop: CASSRKMGRGDGDTQYF.

The chain couples TRBV18 to TRBJ2-5; the D gene TCRdb calls, TRBD2, cannot be checked with no DNA. Germline V gene sequence: CDR1 KGHSH, CDR2 LQKENI. This CDR3 comprises 16 residues. The CDR3 spells CASSPVAGGPSETQYF.

This chain connects TRBV7-9 to TRBJ1-5. The CDR3 length is 17 residues. Per the germline V gene, CDR1 is SEHNR and CDR2 is FQNEAQ (reference sequence). The chain's CDR3 is CASSLSSQGREGQPQHF.

The V and J genes are TRBV28 and TRBJ2-3; TCRdb selects TRBD2, and the lack of DNA leaves this call unchecked. The length of the CDR3 is 15 residues. Germline V gives CDR1 MDHEN, CDR2 SYDVKM. The CDR3 here is CASSTVAGEGDTQYF.

The rearrangement joins TRBV29-1 to TRBJ1-1. Per the germline V gene, CDR1 is SQVTM and CDR2 is ANQGSEA. The CDR3 extends over 12 amino acids. This CDR3 reads CSATGRYTEAFF.